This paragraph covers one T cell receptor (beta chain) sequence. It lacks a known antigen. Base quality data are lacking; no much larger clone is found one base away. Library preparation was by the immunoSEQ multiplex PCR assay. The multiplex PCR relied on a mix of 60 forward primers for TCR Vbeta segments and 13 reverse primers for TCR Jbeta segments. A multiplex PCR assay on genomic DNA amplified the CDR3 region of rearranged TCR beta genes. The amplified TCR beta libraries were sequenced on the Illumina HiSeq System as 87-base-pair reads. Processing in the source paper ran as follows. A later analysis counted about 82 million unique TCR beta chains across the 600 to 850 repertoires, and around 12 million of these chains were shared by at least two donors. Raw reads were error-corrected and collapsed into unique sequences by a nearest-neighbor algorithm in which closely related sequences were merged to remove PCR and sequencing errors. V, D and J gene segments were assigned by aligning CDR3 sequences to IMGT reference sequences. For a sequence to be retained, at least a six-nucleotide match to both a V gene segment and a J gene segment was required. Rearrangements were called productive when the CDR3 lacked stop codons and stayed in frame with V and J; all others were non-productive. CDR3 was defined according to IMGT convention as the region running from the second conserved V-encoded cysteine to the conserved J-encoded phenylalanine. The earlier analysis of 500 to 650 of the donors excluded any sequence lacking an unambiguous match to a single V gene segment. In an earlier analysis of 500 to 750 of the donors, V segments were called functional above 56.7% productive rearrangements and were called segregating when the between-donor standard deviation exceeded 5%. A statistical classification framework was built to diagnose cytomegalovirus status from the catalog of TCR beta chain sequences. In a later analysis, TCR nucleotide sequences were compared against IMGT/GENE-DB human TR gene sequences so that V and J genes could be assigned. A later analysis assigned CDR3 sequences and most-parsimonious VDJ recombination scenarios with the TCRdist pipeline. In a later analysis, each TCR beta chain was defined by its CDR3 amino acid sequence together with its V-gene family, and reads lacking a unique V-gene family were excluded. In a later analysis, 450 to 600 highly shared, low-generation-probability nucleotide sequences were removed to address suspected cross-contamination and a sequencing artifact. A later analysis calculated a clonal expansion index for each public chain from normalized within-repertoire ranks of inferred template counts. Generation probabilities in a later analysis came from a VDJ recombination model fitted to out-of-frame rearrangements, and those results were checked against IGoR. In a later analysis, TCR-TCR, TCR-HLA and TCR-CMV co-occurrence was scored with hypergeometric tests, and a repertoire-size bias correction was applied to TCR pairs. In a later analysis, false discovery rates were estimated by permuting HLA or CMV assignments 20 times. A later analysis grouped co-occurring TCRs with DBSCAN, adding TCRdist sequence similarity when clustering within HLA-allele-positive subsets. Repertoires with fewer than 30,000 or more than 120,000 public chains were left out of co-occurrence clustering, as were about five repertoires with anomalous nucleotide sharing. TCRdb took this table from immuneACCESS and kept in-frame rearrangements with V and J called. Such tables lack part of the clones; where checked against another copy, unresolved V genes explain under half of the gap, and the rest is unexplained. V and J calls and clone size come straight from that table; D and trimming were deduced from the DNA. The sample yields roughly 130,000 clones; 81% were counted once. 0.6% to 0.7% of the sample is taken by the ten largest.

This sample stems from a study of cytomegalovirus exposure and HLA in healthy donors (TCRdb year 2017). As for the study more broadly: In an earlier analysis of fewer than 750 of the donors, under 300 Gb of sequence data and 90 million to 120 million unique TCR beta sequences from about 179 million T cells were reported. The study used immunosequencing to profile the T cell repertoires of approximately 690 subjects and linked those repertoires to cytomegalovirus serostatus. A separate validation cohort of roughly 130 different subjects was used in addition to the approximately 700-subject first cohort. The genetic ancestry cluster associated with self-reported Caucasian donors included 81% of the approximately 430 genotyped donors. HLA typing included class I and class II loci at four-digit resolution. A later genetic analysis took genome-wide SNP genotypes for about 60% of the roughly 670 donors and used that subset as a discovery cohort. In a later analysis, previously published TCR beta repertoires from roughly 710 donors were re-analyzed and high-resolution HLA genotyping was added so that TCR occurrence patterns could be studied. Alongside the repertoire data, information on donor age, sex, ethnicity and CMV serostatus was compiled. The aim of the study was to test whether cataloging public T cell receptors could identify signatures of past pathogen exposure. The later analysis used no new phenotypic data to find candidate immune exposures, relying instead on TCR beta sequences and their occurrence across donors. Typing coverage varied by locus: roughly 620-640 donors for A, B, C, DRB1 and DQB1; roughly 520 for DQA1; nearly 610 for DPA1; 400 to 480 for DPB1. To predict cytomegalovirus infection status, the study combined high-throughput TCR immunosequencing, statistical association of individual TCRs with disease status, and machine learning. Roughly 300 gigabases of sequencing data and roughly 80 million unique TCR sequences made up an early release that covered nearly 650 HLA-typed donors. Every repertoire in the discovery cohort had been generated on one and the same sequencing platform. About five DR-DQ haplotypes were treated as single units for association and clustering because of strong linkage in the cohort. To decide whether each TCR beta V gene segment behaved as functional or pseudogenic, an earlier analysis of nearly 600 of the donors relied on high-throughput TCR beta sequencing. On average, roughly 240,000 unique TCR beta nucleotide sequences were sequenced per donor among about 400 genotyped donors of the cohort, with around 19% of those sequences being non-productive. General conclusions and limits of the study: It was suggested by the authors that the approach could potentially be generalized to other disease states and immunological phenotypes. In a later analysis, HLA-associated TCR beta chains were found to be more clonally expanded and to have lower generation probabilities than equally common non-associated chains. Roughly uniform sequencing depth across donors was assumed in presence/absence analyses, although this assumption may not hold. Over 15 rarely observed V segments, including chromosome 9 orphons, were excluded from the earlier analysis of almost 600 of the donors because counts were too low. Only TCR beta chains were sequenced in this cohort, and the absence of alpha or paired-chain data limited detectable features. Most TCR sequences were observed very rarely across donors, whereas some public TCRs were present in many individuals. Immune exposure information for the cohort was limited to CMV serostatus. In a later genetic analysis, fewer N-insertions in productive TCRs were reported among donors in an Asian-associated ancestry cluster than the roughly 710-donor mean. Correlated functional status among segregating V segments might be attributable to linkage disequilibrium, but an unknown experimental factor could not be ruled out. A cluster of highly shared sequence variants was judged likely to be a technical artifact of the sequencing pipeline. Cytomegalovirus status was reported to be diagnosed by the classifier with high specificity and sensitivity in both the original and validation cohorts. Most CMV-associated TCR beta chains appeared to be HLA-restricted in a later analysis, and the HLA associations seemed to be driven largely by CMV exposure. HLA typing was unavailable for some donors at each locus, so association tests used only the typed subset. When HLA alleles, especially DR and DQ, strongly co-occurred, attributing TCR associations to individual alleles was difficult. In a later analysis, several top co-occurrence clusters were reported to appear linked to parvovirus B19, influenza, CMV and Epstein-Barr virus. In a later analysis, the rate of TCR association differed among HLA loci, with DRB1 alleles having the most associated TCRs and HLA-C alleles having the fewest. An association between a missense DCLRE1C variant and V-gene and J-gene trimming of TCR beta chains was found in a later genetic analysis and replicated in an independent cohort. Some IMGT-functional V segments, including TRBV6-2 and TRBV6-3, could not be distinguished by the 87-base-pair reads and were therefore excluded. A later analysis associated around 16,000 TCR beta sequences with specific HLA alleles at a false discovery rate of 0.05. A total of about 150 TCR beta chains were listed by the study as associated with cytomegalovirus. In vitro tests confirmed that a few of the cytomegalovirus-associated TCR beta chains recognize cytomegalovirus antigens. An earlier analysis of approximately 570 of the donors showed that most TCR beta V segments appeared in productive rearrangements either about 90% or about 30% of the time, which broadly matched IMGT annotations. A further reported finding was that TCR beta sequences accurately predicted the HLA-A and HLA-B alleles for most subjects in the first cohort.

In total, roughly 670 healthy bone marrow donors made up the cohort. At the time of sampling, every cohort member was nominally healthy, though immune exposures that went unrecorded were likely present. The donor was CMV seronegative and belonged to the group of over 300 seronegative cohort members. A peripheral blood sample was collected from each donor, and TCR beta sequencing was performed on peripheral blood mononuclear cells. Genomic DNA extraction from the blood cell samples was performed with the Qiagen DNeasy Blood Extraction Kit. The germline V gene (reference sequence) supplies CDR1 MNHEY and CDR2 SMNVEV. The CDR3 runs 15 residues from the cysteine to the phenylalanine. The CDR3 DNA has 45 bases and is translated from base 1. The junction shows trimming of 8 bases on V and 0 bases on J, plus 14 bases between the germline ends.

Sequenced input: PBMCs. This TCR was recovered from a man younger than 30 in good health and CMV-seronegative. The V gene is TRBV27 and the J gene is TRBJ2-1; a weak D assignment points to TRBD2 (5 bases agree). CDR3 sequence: CASRVRVDSYNEQFF. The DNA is TGTGCCAGCCGGGTGCGGGTGGACTCCTACAATGAGCAGTTCTTC.